Each of the 14 T cell receptor beta chains below was sequenced from the same sample in a study of T cells in tuberculosis. Method: immunoSEQ multiplex PCR; TCRdb's copy keeps in-frame clones and lacks some. Of some 30,000 clones in the sample, 92% were seen once. Time point reported: new active TB diagnosis, blood taken before or within 7 days of starting treatment. The material was PBMCs, obtained at tuberculosis diagnosis. Source of these receptors: an adult with tuberculosis.

A word on this clone: A read error may account for a junction end that differs from germline. The chain links TRBV2 to TRBJ1-1; D is possibly TRBD1 (5 bases). Germline CDR1 is SNHLY and CDR2 is FYNNEI. CDR3 length: 13 amino acids. CDR3 DNA sequence: TGTGCCAGCAGGGAAGTGGGGGGGACTGAAGCTTTCTTT. This sequence encodes CASREVGGTEAFF.

The J gene is TRBJ2-3, the V gene TRBV12-5; 8 bases match TRBD2. Germline V lookup: CDR1 LGHNT, CDR2 FRNRAP. The CDR3 totals 14 residues. The trim removed 7 bases at V and 2 bases at J, leaving 5 bases unmatched. The CDR3 DNA is TGTGCTAGTGCCCCGGGGGGGCCCACAGATACGCAGTATTTT. It specifies CASAPGGPTDTQYF.

The V call is TRBV7-2, the J call TRBJ1-2; 10 bases are shared with TRBD1. CDR1 SGHTA and CDR2 FQGNSA come from the germline V gene. The V and J ends lost 5 bases and 5 bases, in that order; junction bases with no gene match: 2. The CDR3 contains 13 residues. This CDR3 reads CASSRGQGYGYTF. The CDR3 DNA follows: TGTGCCAGCAGCCGGGGACAGGGGTATGGCTACACCTTC.

This chain connects TRBV19 to TRBJ1-2; D not resolved. CDR1 is LNHDA, CDR2 SQIVND, per germline (reference sequence). V was pared by 5 bases and J by 4 bases, with 11 bases between. This CDR3 comprises 13 residues. CDR3 protein: CASSVYIGYGYTF. CDR3 in DNA: TGTGCCAGTAGTGTCTATATCGGCTATGGCTACACCTTC.

A single count supports this clone. The gene calls are TRBV27 and TRBJ1-5; a weak D match, TRBD1 (5 bases). This CDR3 is 18 amino acids long. Trimming left V 0 bases short and J 0 bases short, with 15 bases between. Looked up from germline, CDR1 is MNHEY and CDR2 is SMNVEV (reference sequence). In DNA form, the CDR3 reads TGTGCCAGCAGTTTATCGGGGTCAGGACACAATAGCAATCAGCCCCAGCATTTT. Its protein is CASSLSGSGHNSNQPQHF.

The chain has TRBV4-1 and TRBJ2-3, with 9 bases aligning to TRBD1. CDR1 is MGHRA, CDR2 YSYEKL, per germline. This CDR3 contains 15 residues. The junction had 6 bases not matched to a gene; V was cut back by 4 bases and J by 4 bases. The CDR3 DNA reads as TGCGCCAGCAGCCTAACAGGGGGCCGGGCAGATACGCAGTATTTT. Protein product: CASSLTGGRADTQYF.

This clone was seen once. V usage is TRBV6-1 and J usage is TRBJ2-1; 11 nucleotides match TRBD2. Germline loops: CDR1 MNHNS, CDR2 SASEGT. Losses at the gene ends were 4 bases for V and 13 bases for J; bases not matched to a gene: 15. The CDR3 totals 16 residues. DNA of the CDR3: TGTGCCAGCAGTGCTACCGGGACTAGCGGAAACGGTGCTCAGTTCTTC. This gives the protein CASSATGTSGNGAQFF.

The chain recombines TRBV19 with TRBJ2-7; TRBD2 agrees at 11 bases. Germline lookup yields CDR1 LNHDA and CDR2 SQIVND (reference sequence). V was pared by 8 bases and J by 7 bases, with 10 bases of the junction left unmatched. The CDR3 extends over 14 amino acids. CDR3 sequence reads: CASRSLAGGLEQYF. The CDR3 bases are TGTGCCAGTCGTTCTCTAGCGGGGGGCCTGGAGCAGTACTTC.

The chain recombines TRBV18 with TRBJ1-6, with D perhaps TRBD1 (6 bases). The CDR3 loop spans 14 amino acids. Germline CDR1 and CDR2: KGHSH and LQKENI. V shed 1 base and J shed 9 bases, with 10 bases lying between them. Here the CDR3 DNA reads TGTGCCAGCTCACCACGGGACATCGGTTCACCCCTCCACTTT. Amino acid sequence: CASSPRDIGSPLHF.

The genes are TRBV27 and TRBJ1-1; 8 bases map to TRBD1. The CDR3 has 16 amino acids. CDR1 is MNHEY, CDR2 SMNVEV, per germline (reference sequence). J lost 1 base, V lost 6 bases, and 10 bases had no gene match. The CDR3: CASSTNRQGWNTEAFF. CDR3 nucleotides: TGTGCCAGCAGCACCAACAGACAGGGGTGGAACACTGAAGCTTTCTTT.

This sequence joins TRBV10-3 and TRBJ2-7, with 9 bases identical to TRBD1. There are 13 residues in the CDR3. V lost 6 bases to trimming and J lost 5 bases; unmatched junction nucleotides: 5. Germline CDR1 ENHRY, CDR2 SYGVKD. The CDR3, as DNA: TGTGCCATCAGGACGGGACAGGGCGACGAGCAGTACTTC. Translation: CAIRTGQGDEQYF.

The CDR3 nucleotides read TGTGCCAGCAGTGAGATCGGGACAGTTAATGAAAAACTGTTTTTT. It yields the protein CASSEIGTVNEKLFF. This rearrangement joins TRBV25-1 to TRBJ1-4; TRBD1 matches at 7 bases. V lost 3 bases to trimming and J lost 4 bases; unmatched junction nucleotides: 5. The CDR3 totals 15 residues. Germline CDR1 MGHDK, CDR2 SYGVNS. The variable domain in full, with the rest retrieved from reference TRBV25-1 and TRBJ1-4, is EADIYQTPRYLVIGTGKKITLECSQTMGHDKMYWYQQDPGMELHLIHYSYGVNSTEKGDLSSESTVSRIRTEHFPLTLESARPSHTSQYLCASSEIGTVNEKLFFGSGTQLSVL.

This chain uses TRBV5-1 with TRBJ1-1; D uncertain. Trimming stripped 4 bases from V and 5 bases from J, with 18 bases between. CDR1 is SGHRS and CDR2 is YFSETQ in the germline V gene. This CDR3 spans 15 amino acids. CDR3 in DNA: TGCGCCAGCAGCCCGCTCGCTGACACCCTTACTGAAGCTTTCTTT. The encoded protein is CASSPLADTLTEAFF.

This chain uses TRBV5-5 with TRBJ2-3, with 8 bases lining up with TRBD2. This CDR3 has 15 residues. CDR1 and CDR2 (germline): SGHKS, YYEKEE (reference sequence). Trimming took 5 bases from V and 0 from J; bases not matched to a gene: 5. CDR3: CASSYSGDSTDTQYF. CDR3 nucleotides: TGTGCCAGCAGTTATAGCGGGGATAGCACAGATACGCAGTATTTT. The full variable domain, its missing parts supplied by reference TRBV5-5 and TRBJ2-3, is DAGVTQSPTHLIKTRGQQVTLRCSPISGHKSVSWYQQVLGQGPQFIFQYYEKEERGRGNFPDRFSARQFPNYSSELNVNALLLGDSALYLCASSYSGDSTDTQYFGPGTRLTVL.